This record covers a single TCR beta chain. Its antigen is not identified. The sample belongs to a study of a mutant IDH1 vaccine in newly diagnosed glioma. Study in general: Vaccination began 4-6 weeks post radiotherapy alone, or with temozolomide cycles. Visit V12 was scheduled at week 35 and visit V13 at week 47.

CDR1 LNHDA and CDR2 SQIVND come from the germline V gene (reference sequence). The length of the CDR3 is 15 residues. The V gene lost 2 bases and the J gene lost 0 bases, with 11 bases spanning the gap. Time point reported: week 47, end of study. Every vaccination contained 300 ug of the mutant IDH1 20-mer peptide and was paired with topical imiquimod. Patients underwent eight vaccinations, which took place in weeks 1, 3, 5, 7, 11, 15, 19 and 23. Each tumor in the donors was a new WHO grade 3 or 4 astrocytoma, IDH1-mutant and ATRX-lost. The method was immunoSEQ multiplex PCR; TCRdb's version includes in-frame clones alone and lacks a portion of them. The sample holds approximately 60,000 clones, around 83% seen once.

Sample: PBMCs, taken from a glioma patient whose treatment included an IDH1 peptide vaccine. This receptor was obtained from a man younger than 40 with glioma. This chain links TRBV19 with TRBJ2-7; D unresolved. CDR3 in amino acids: CASSINWRSSYEQYF. CDR3 DNA: TGTGCCAGTAGTATAAACTGGCGGAGCTCCTACGAGCAGTACTTC.